The rows below give T cell receptor beta chains drawn from one sample of a study of Graves' ophthalmopathy and Graves' hyperthyroidism. A single record per CDR3 protein comes from TCRdb applying MiXCR to the multiplex PCR reads. The sample contains roughly 500,000 distinct CDR3 sequences, 13% to 15% of which appear only once. The source material was blood. These receptors were taken from a woman in her twenties or thirties with Graves' ophthalmopathy. CDR3s include the opening cysteine and the closing phenylalanine or tryptophan. D genes are given only for firm matches. Size is omitted from some rows. Given values are once, few, many or a class for expanded clones.

size	D	V	J	CDR3	DNA
many	TRBD1	TRBV28	TRBJ2-5	CASSLVSRDRGFGQETQYF	TGTGCCAGCAGTTTAGTGAGTCGGGACAGGGGGTTTGGGCAAGAGACCCAGTACTTC
many	TRBD1	TRBV27	TRBJ1-1	CASSTGTGTEAFF	TGTGCCAGCTCGACAGGGACGGGCACTGAAGCTTTCTTT
many	-	TRBV5-1	TRBJ1-1	CASSPSREAEAFF	TGCGCCAGCAGCCCGTCCCGTGAAGCTGAAGCTTTCTTT
many	TRBD1	TRBV6-1	TRBJ1-2	CASSPGQGRASYGYTF	TGTGCCAGCAGTCCAGGACAGGGTCGGGCATCATATGGCTACACCTTC
many	TRBD1	TRBV11-3	TRBJ2-7	CASSLGRGPAYEQYF	TGTGCCAGCAGCTTGGGAAGGGGGCCAGCTTACGAGCAGTACTTC
many	TRBD2	TRBV10-3	TRBJ2-2	CAISESSGVITGELFF	TGTGCCATCAGTGAGTCGAGCGGGGTAATCACCGGGGAGCTGTTTTTT
-	-	TRBV29-1	TRBJ1-3	CSVGIPQGSGNTIYF	TGCAGCGTTGGGATCCCACAGGGAAGCGGAAACACCATATATTTT
many	TRBD1	TRBV6-2/TRBV6-3	TRBJ2-7	CASSRSRTGTYEQYF	TGTGCCAGCAGTCGATCCCGGACAGGGACCTACGAGCAGTACTTC
many	-	TRBV7-9	TRBJ1-5	CASSPGYSNQPQHF	TGTGCCAGCAGTCCAGGCTACAGCAATCAGCCCCAGCATTTT
-	-	TRBV20-1	TRBJ2-4	CSASQFPKNIKYF	TGCAGTGCTAGCCAGTTCCCCAAAAACATTAAGTACTTC
few	TRBD1	TRBV11-2	TRBJ2-7	CASSREWTGRINEQYF	TGTGCCAGCAGCCGTGAATGGACAGGGAGGATTAACGAGCAGTACTTC
few	-	TRBV13	TRBJ2-4	CASRLGWAKNIQYF	TGTGCCAGCAGGCTGGGGTGGGCCAAAAACATTCAGTACTTC
many	TRBD1	TRBV28	TRBJ2-2	CASIPRGQGYSRLTGELFF	TGTGCCAGCATCCCCCGGGGACAGGGGTATTCTCGATTGACCGGGGAGCTGTTTTTT
few	-	TRBV6-1	TRBJ1-4	CASIPRAAGGSEKLFF	TGTGCCAGCATTCCCCGGGCCGCGGGAGGGAGTGAAAAACTGTTTTTT
many	-	TRBV6-1	TRBJ2-5	CASSYRLLMYF	TGTGCCAGCAGTTACAGGCTACTAATGTACTTC
many	-	TRBV20-1	TRBJ1-1	CSARVWPGQPNTEAFF	TGCAGTGCTAGAGTATGGCCAGGACAACCGAACACTGAAGCTTTCTTT
many	TRBD2	TRBV6-1	TRBJ2-5	CASRRRGGPLETQYF	TGTGCCAGCAGAAGGCGGGGGGGCCCTTTGGAGACCCAGTACTTC
many	-	TRBV28	TRBJ2-7	CASSYQVYEQYF	TGTGCCAGCAGTTACCAAGTCTACGAGCAGTACTTC
many	TRBD1	TRBV6-2/TRBV6-3	TRBJ1-5	CASSPRDRVSNQPQHF	TGTGCCAGCAGTCCCCGGGACAGGGTGAGCAATCAGCCCCAGCATTTT
many	-	TRBV12-3/TRBV12-4	TRBJ1-6	CASSPTLGHSPLHF	TGTGCCAGCAGCCCCACTCTGGGTCATTCACCCCTCCACTTT
many	TRBD1	TRBV10-3	TRBJ1-3	CAISDGDRAGNTIYF	TGTGCCATCAGTGACGGGGACAGGGCTGGAAACACCATATATTTT
many	-	TRBV20-1	TRBJ2-5	CSARDAGQREETQYF	TGCAGTGCTAGAGATGCCGGCCAGCGAGAAGAGACCCAGTACTTC
-	-	TRBV6-1	TRBJ2-4	CASSEGPGSRGNIQYF	TGTGCCAGCAGTGAAGGTCCAGGCTCCCGAGGGAACATTCAGTACTTC
many	-	TRBV24-1	TRBJ2-2	CATSDVVSGTNTGELFF	TGTGCCACCAGTGACGTCGTTAGCGGAACGAACACCGGGGAGCTGTTTTTT
few	TRBD2	TRBV5-1	TRBJ2-5	CASSSSGTSQETQYF	TGCGCCAGCAGCTCATCCGGGACTAGTCAAGAGACCCAGTACTTC
-	-	TRBV7-2	TRBJ1-5	CASSLYFGEVKPQHF	TGTGCCAGCAGCTTATACTTTGGGGAAGTCAAGCCCCAGCATTTT
many	TRBD1	TRBV7-8	TRBJ2-7	CASGLDRVYEQYF	TGTGCCAGCGGCCTCGACAGGGTATACGAGCAGTACTTC
-	TRBD1	TRBV6-1	TRBJ2-7	CASSEAQDRAYEQYF	TGTGCCAGCAGTGAAGCTCAGGACAGGGCCTACGAGCAGTACTTC
few	-	TRBV6-2/TRBV6-3	TRBJ2-5	CASKRRYQETQYF	TGTGCCAGCAAGCGGAGGTACCAAGAGACCCAGTACTTC
many	-	TRBV5-1	TRBJ2-5	CASSLGHYQETQYF	TGCGCCAGCAGCCTGGGACATTACCAAGAGACCCAGTACTTC
many	-	TRBV12-3/TRBV12-4	TRBJ1-5	CASSLAVGPGGNQPQHF	TGTGCCAGCAGTTTAGCCGTCGGCCCGGGGGGCAATCAGCCCCAGCATTTT
many	TRBD2	TRBV9	TRBJ2-5	CASSALGGGTSGQETQYF	TGTGCCAGCAGCGCCTTGGGGGGTGGGACTAGCGGGCAAGAGACCCAGTACTTC
-	-	TRBV2	TRBJ1-3	CASIRDSGNTIYF	TGTGCCAGCATCAGAGACTCTGGAAACACCATATATTTT
many	-	TRBV12-3/TRBV12-4	TRBJ2-7	CASSSPAGVRGSSYEQYF	TGTGCCAGCAGTTCCCCGGCGGGAGTCAGGGGCAGCTCCTACGAGCAGTACTTC
once	-	TRBV14	TRBJ2-7	CASSQVEHEQYF	TGTGCCAGCAGCCAAGTCGAGCACGAGCAGTACTTC
many	-	TRBV27	TRBJ2-7	CASSLGDSVYEQYF	TGTGCCAGCAGTTTAGGGGACTCCGTCTACGAGCAGTACTTC